This entry lists 15 T cell receptor beta chains sequenced from one sample in a study of brain T cells in children with intractable seizures. The time point denotes: blood from clinic visit 5 months post-surgery; TSC patient then seizure free. Repertoires were generated with immunoSEQ multiplex PCR, while TCRdb's copy carries only in-frame clones and drops some. This sample has hundreds of thousands of clones, with roughly 93% found just once. Sample: peripheral blood, taken 5 to 6 months after surgery. Every receptor here comes from a boy younger than two with tuberous sclerosis and intractable seizures.

The rearrangement uses TRBV2 and TRBJ2-7, with a tentative D call TRBD2 (5 bases). Trimming stripped 7 bases from V and 3 bases from J, with 13 bases between. Germline lookup yields CDR1 SNHLY and CDR2 FYNNEI. The CDR3 sequence is 13 residues long. The CDR3 DNA follows: TGTGCCAGCAAAGGGTTAGGGAGCTACGAGCAGTACTTC. Translation: CASKGLGSYEQYF.

The rearrangement links TRBV11-2 to TRBJ1-2; D ambiguous. Germline CDR1 SGHAT, CDR2 FQNNGV. This CDR3 comprises 15 residues. V lost 1 base and J 5 bases, leaving 14 bases between the germline ends. The CDR3 region is CASSLAPLVGYGYTF. The CDR3 nucleotides read TGTGCCAGCAGCTTAGCGCCGCTGGTTGGATATGGCTACACCTTC.

This clone came up once. V usage is TRBV7-9 and J usage is TRBJ2-5; unclear D gene. V shed 1 base and J shed 5 bases, with 8 bases lying between them. CDR1 and CDR2 (germline): SEHNR, FQNEAQ (reference sequence). The CDR3 extends over 13 amino acids. CDR3 nucleotide sequence: TGTGCCAGCAGCTTAGGCATAGGGGAGACCCAGTACTTC. Its translation: CASSLGIGETQYF.

The chain couples TRBV12-3 or TRBV12-4 to TRBJ2-1; 8 nucleotides agree with TRBD2. J lost 9 bases, V lost 10 bases, and 11 bases had no gene match. The CDR3 sequence is 13 residues long. This chain's CDR3 is CATCPAGVIEQFF. CDR3 nucleotide sequence: TGTGCCACCTGTCCAGCGGGAGTTATTGAGCAGTTCTTC.

The J gene is TRBJ2-1, the V gene TRBV6-5; 8 bases line up with TRBD1. The CDR3 contains 15 residues. The V gene's germline CDR1 is MNHEY and CDR2 SVGAGI. The junction had 14 bases not matched to a gene; V was cut back by 7 bases and J by 9 bases. The CDR3 loop reads CASTIWGQVRGEQFF. CDR3 sequence (DNA): TGTGCCAGCACAATCTGGGGACAGGTACGGGGTGAGCAGTTCTTC.

This clone has a single count. V is TRBV15 and J is TRBJ1-2, with D maybe TRBD1 (6 bases). This CDR3 has 16 amino acids. CDR1 is LNHNV, CDR2 YYDKDF, per germline (reference sequence). The germline V and J ends were trimmed by 0 bases and 6 bases, with 17 bases remaining between them. CDR3 protein: CATSRDGFGGKDGYTF. In DNA, the CDR3 is TGTGCCACCAGCAGAGATGGGTTCGGGGGCAAGGATGGCTACACCTTC.

The V and J genes are TRBV7-3 and TRBJ2-3; 10 bases align to TRBD2. The CDR3 sequence is 17 residues long. Unmatched junction bases numbered 4, after V lost 0 bases and J lost 1 base. Germline V gives CDR1 SGHTA, CDR2 FQGTGA. CDR3 in DNA: TGTGCCAGCAGCTTAACGCCCACTAGCGGGGGCACAGATACGCAGTATTTT. Protein product: CASSLTPTSGGTDTQYF.

This chain links TRBV10-3 with TRBJ2-2, with 12 bases lining up with TRBD2. V lost 4 bases, J lost 6 bases, and 0 bases stayed unmatched. The CDR3 is made up of 14 amino acids. Germline lookup yields CDR1 ENHRY and CDR2 SYGVKD. The CDR3 reads CAISGLAGAGELFF. In DNA form, the CDR3 reads TGTGCCATCAGTGGACTAGCGGGAGCCGGGGAGCTGTTTTTT.

The chain is built from TRBV6-1 and TRBJ2-7, with D uncertain. Germline values: CDR1 MNHNS, CDR2 SASEGT. The CDR3 covers 15 residues. The ends were cut back, 2 bases at V and 2 bases at J, with 13 bases in the middle. CDR3 in amino acids: CASSELSGVPYEQYF. CDR3 DNA sequence: TGTGCCAGCAGTGAATTGTCTGGGGTCCCCTACGAGCAGTACTTC.

The gene calls are TRBV7-9 and TRBJ2-3; 7 bases map to TRBD2. The CDR3 length is 19 residues. The germline CDR1 and CDR2 sequences are SEHNR and FQNEAQ (reference sequence). V shed 5 bases and J 4 bases; nucleotides not matched to a gene: 21. The CDR3 loop is CASSRQRDSGQRPPDTQYF. The CDR3 DNA follows: TGTGCCAGCAGCCGCCAAAGGGATAGCGGGCAACGTCCGCCAGATACGCAGTATTTT.

This clone has only a few counts. The chain links TRBV7-9 to TRBJ1-5; D is ambiguous. The CDR3 sequence is 13 residues long. V was trimmed by 4 bases and J by 0 bases, leaving 4 bases between them. Germline V lookup: CDR1 SEHNR, CDR2 FQNEAQ (reference sequence). The CDR3 reads CASSWTSNQPQHF. The CDR3 region has the DNA TGTGCCAGCAGCTGGACTAGCAATCAGCCCCAGCATTTT.

The rearrangement uses TRBV5-1 and TRBJ1-3; weak D call: TRBD1 (5 bases). V lost 2 bases and J 0 bases, leaving 6 bases between the germline ends. This CDR3 spans 14 amino acids. The germline CDR1 and CDR2 sequences are SGHRS and YFSETQ. The CDR3 spells CASSFDSSGNTIYF. The CDR3 DNA is TGCGCCAGCAGCTTCGACAGCTCTGGAAACACCATATATTTT. The complete variable domain, with remaining parts taken from reference TRBV5-1 and TRBJ1-3, reads KAGVTQTPRYLIKTRGQQVTLSCSPISGHRSVSWYQQTPGQGLQFLFEYFSETQRNKGNFPGRFSGRQFSNSRSEMNVSTLELGDSALYLCASSFDSSGNTIYFGEGSWLTVV.

The J gene is TRBJ2-7, the V gene TRBV28; D is perhaps TRBD1 (6 bases). The CDR3 consists of 17 residues. CDR1 and CDR2 (germline): MDHEN, SYDVKM. Trimming removed 5 bases at V and 0 bases at J, with 20 bases between. CDR3 loop: CASSPPPQGMSSYEQYF. DNA for the CDR3: TGTGCCAGCAGTCCACCCCCCCAGGGGATGAGCTCCTACGAGCAGTACTTC.

The chain combines TRBV25-1 with TRBJ2-2; the D gene is possibly TRBD2 (5 bases). CDR1 MGHDK and CDR2 SYGVNS come from the germline V gene. The V end lost 4 bases, the J end lost 1 base, and 10 bases lay between the germline ends. This CDR3 region has 15 residues. CDR3 loop: CASSGAELNTGELFF. In nucleotides, the CDR3 is TGTGCCAGCAGTGGAGCGGAGTTGAACACCGGGGAGCTGTTTTTT.

This chain uses TRBV28 with TRBJ2-2, with D possibly TRBD1 on 6 matching bases. Trimming removed 5 bases from V and 7 bases from J, with 11 bases in between. This CDR3 is built from 13 residues. CDR1 and CDR2 from the germline V gene are MDHEN and SYDVKM. CDR3 nucleotides: TGTGCCAGCAGTCTAACAGGGTTCGGGGAGCTGTTTTTT. This sequence encodes CASSLTGFGELFF.